What follows describes a single T cell receptor beta chain. Its cognate antigen is unknown. These data are taken from a study of spatial heterogeneity in lung cancer. General study findings and limits: Ubiquitous expanded tumor TCRs appeared in blood more at resection than follow-up.

The CDR3 covers 11 residues. V was cut by 6 bases and J by 12 bases, with 12 bases left in between. The germline V gene has CDR1 SGHTA and CDR2 FQGNSA. Time point: sample taken at primary tumor resection. The cohort: about 79 early-stage, untreated non-small cell lung cancer patients. Tumor, nontumor lung or frozen PBMC supplied whole RNA that was sequenced unsorted. On each TCR cDNA molecule, a unique molecular identifier was present. Using its own MiXCR run on the 5' RACE reads, TCRdb lists one record per CDR3 protein. Among roughly 80,000 distinct CDR3 sequences listed, around 7.8% were seen once. Sample: PBMCs, taken at surgery. The source is a male donor with early-stage non-small cell lung cancer. The chain links TRBV7-2 to TRBJ2-1, with a tentative D call TRBD1 (5 bases). The CDR3 DNA reads TGTGCCAGCAGTTCCAGGGTTGGGCAGTTCTTC. Translated: CASSSRVGQFF.